These 27 T cell receptor beta chains came from one sample sequenced in a study of blood T cell repertoires in COVID-19. Assay: immunoSEQ multiplex PCR; the TCRdb copy retains only in-frame clones and omits some. This table has roughly 150,000 clones, approximately 93% appearing once. What was sequenced was peripheral blood. These TCRs come from a woman aged 55-69 years with COVID-19, enrolled during active disease.

The V gene is TRBV11-2, the J gene TRBJ1-2; D is uncertain. Per germline, CDR1 SGHAT and CDR2 FQNNGV. The V and J ends lost 5 bases and 4 bases respectively, with 17 bases between them. The CDR3 spans 15 residues. The CDR3 loop reads CASSHPAGVPYGYTF. The CDR3 DNA sequence: TGTGCCAGCAGCCACCCCGCAGGCGTCCCCTATGGCTACACCTTC.

The rearrangement uses TRBV4-2 and TRBJ1-6, with unresolved D. Trimming took 0 bases from V and 0 from J, leaving 6 bases between them. CDR1 is LGHNA and CDR2 is YNFKEQ in the germline V gene. There are 16 residues in the CDR3. DNA of the CDR3: TGTGCCAGCAGCCAAGACTCGAGCTCCTATAATTCACCCCTCCACTTT. It translates to CASSQDSSSYNSPLHF.

The rearrangement links TRBV7-9 to TRBJ2-3; unclear D gene. Trimming removed 1 base at V and 2 bases at J, with 10 bases between. Germline values: CDR1 SEHNR, CDR2 FQNEAQ (reference sequence). This CDR3 is built from 15 residues. This chain's CDR3 is CASSLEWADTDTQYF. Here the CDR3 DNA reads TGTGCCAGCAGCTTAGAGTGGGCAGACACAGATACGCAGTATTTT.

The genes are TRBV18 and TRBJ1-2; a weak D match, TRBD1 (5 bases). This CDR3 is built from 13 residues. Germline loops: CDR1 KGHSH, CDR2 LQKENI. V was shortened by 2 bases and J by 3 bases, with 7 bases between the two germline ends. DNA of the CDR3: TGTGCCAGCTCACCAGGGGCGGACTATGGCTACACCTTC. Its protein is CASSPGADYGYTF.

The rearrangement uses TRBV7-2 and TRBJ1-2; a weak D match, TRBD1 (6 bases). The V end lost 6 bases, the J end lost 8 bases, and 16 bases lay between the germline ends. This CDR3 spans 13 amino acids. Per the germline V gene, CDR1 is SGHTA and CDR2 is FQGNSA. The CDR3 DNA follows: TGTGCCAGCAGACCTCCGGGACAAAGGGGCTACACCTTC. Residues: CASRPPGQRGYTF.

This clone showed up just once. The rearrangement uses TRBV19 and TRBJ1-4, with TRBD1 identical over 7 bases. After removal of 3 bases from V and 7 bases from J, the junction contained 8 bases not matched to a gene. CDR1 is LNHDA, CDR2 SQIVND, per germline (reference sequence). The CDR3 covers 15 residues. CDR3 residues: CASSIRQGFVEKLFF. The CDR3 coding sequence is TGTGCCAGTAGTATCCGACAGGGTTTCGTTGAAAAACTGTTTTTT.

This chain connects TRBV2 to TRBJ1-5; D is unclear. This CDR3 contains 13 residues. CDR1 is SNHLY, CDR2 FYNNEI, per germline. Trimming removed 1 base at V and 8 bases at J, with 9 bases between. The chain's CDR3 is CASSEVAGEPQHF. In nucleotides, the CDR3 is TGTGCCAGCAGTGAAGTTGCAGGTGAGCCCCAGCATTTT.

The sample holds one count of this clone. V gene TRBV5-1 combines with J gene TRBJ2-3; D may be TRBD2 (6 bases). CDR1 is SGHRS and CDR2 is YFSETQ in the germline V gene. V lost 2 bases to trimming and J lost 0 bases, with 7 bases between them. CDR3 length equals 14 residues. CDR3 DNA: TGCGCCAGCAGCTTTCGGGGGAGCACAGATACGCAGTATTTT. Protein sequence: CASSFRGSTDTQYF.

The V and J genes are TRBV7-3 and TRBJ2-2, with TRBD2 identical over 8 bases. CDR3 length: 14 amino acids. The V gene's germline CDR1 is SGHTA and CDR2 FQGTGA. V lost 4 bases, J lost 5 bases, and 3 bases stayed unmatched. DNA of the CDR3: TGTGCCAGCAGCTCGGGAGGGCGGACCGGGGAGCTGTTTTTT. Amino acids: CASSSGGRTGELFF.

V usage is TRBV7-3 and J usage is TRBJ1-2; D is undetermined. This CDR3 has 17 amino acids. V was trimmed by 5 bases and J by 2 bases, leaving 21 bases between them. The germline CDR1 and CDR2 sequences are SGHTA and FQGTGA. The CDR3 reads CASSGSPLQATNYGYTF. As DNA, the CDR3 is TGTGCCAGCAGCGGATCACCCCTGCAGGCGACCAACTATGGCTACACCTTC.

The chain has TRBV4-1 and TRBJ1-4; the D is unclear. The V gene's germline CDR1 is MGHRA and CDR2 YSYEKL. V was trimmed by 2 bases and J by 2 bases, leaving 12 bases between them. This CDR3 is 16 amino acids long. The DNA of the CDR3 is TGCGCCAGCAGCCAAAGCCCTCCATATACTAATGAAAAACTGTTTTTT. Protein: CASSQSPPYTNEKLFF.

V is TRBV5-4 and J is TRBJ2-2, with a weak D call TRBD1 (6 bases). Germline V gene sequence: CDR1 SGHNT, CDR2 YYREEE (reference sequence). Trimming took off 3 bases at V and 4 bases at J, with 10 bases between the two ends. The CDR3 has 14 amino acids. CDR3 region: CASSWDTSTGELFF. DNA for the CDR3: TGTGCCAGCAGCTGGGACACCAGCACCGGGGAGCTGTTTTTT.

V and J are TRBV7-9 and TRBJ1-2; the D gene is possibly TRBD1 (5 bases). The CDR3 has 17 amino acids. Germline V gene data show CDR1 as SEHNR and CDR2 as FQNEAQ (reference sequence). V was shortened by 5 bases and J by 6 bases, with 25 bases between the two germline ends. The CDR3 coding sequence is TGTGCCAGCAGCCCCCTCCTGGGGCAGCTCGCTGTAGATGGCTACACCTTC. Amino acid sequence: CASSPLLGQLAVDGYTF.

This rearrangement joins TRBV7-3 to TRBJ2-3, with TRBD2 matching 8 bases. In germline, CDR1 is SGHTA, CDR2 FQGTGA. There are 19 residues in the CDR3. V dropped 1 base and J dropped 0; count of bases not matched to a gene: 12. The CDR3 DNA reads as TGTGCCAGCAGCTTAAATGGTGCGGGGGGCTTTTCTAGCACAGATACGCAGTATTTT. It is translated as CASSLNGAGGFSSTDTQYF.

The chain recombines TRBV12-3 or TRBV12-4 with TRBJ2-7, with a tentative D call TRBD1 (5 bases). The CDR3 contains 13 residues. V was cut by 1 base and J by 11 bases, with 15 bases left in between. CDR3 sequence: CASSLDSGSSKYF. DNA for the CDR3: TGTGCCAGCAGTTTAGATTCAGGGTCCTCAAAGTACTTC.

The chain combines TRBV19 with TRBJ1-1, with D perhaps TRBD1 (5 bases). Germline CDR1 reads LNHDA; CDR2 reads SQIVND (reference sequence). With 7 bases removed from V and 5 bases from J, the gap between germline ends came to 11 bases. The CDR3 contains 12 residues. This CDR3 is CASTLQGTEAFF. The CDR3 nucleotides are TGTGCCAGTACCCTGCAGGGTACTGAAGCTTTCTTT.

The chain links TRBV5-1 to TRBJ1-1; 8 bases agree with TRBD1. With 4 bases clipped from V and 1 base from J, the junction kept 15 bases outside the gene matches. The CDR3 is 18 residues long. CDR1 is SGHRS and CDR2 is YFSETQ in the germline V gene. CDR3 in amino acids: CASSGKTGGDWENTEAFF. The CDR3 region has the DNA TGCGCCAGCAGCGGTAAAACAGGGGGTGATTGGGAGAACACTGAAGCTTTCTTT.

The gene calls are TRBV6-5 and TRBJ1-1, with D perhaps matching TRBD1 (6 bases). V was pared by 4 bases and J by 4 bases, with 10 bases between. The CDR3 loop spans 13 amino acids. Per the germline V gene, CDR1 is MNHEY and CDR2 is SVGAGI. The CDR3 protein is CASSLRGGTEAFF. Written as DNA, the CDR3 is TGTGCCAGCAGTTTGAGAGGGGGCACTGAAGCTTTCTTT.

This clone has only one observation. The rearrangement joins TRBV4-3 to TRBJ1-2, with 7 bases matching TRBD1. The CDR3 sequence is 13 residues long. The germline CDR1 and CDR2 sequences are LGHNA and YSLEER. With 1 base clipped from V and 10 bases from J, the junction kept 6 bases outside the gene matches. CDR3 protein: CASSQGEGGVYTF. CDR3 DNA: TGCGCCAGCAGCCAAGGGGAAGGGGGCGTCTACACCTTC.

This sequence joins TRBV10-3 and TRBJ1-4; D ambiguous. Deletions cut 4 bases from V and 1 base from J, with 16 bases between. From germline, CDR1 is ENHRY and CDR2 SYGVKD. The CDR3 extends over 17 amino acids. The CDR3 bases are TGTGCCATCAGTGTGGGGTTTTTGGGGAGAACTAATGAAAAACTGTTTTTT. This gives the protein CAISVGFLGRTNEKLFF.

The rearrangement links TRBV9 to TRBJ1-2, with D uncertain. CDR1 and CDR2 (germline): SGDLS, YYNGEE. V lost 0 bases and J lost 3, with 9 bases in between. The length of the CDR3 is 14 residues. The CDR3 region has the DNA TGTGCCAGCAGCGTAGATTCGGGTCACTATGGCTACACCTTC. Its protein is CASSVDSGHYGYTF.

The gene calls are TRBV9 and TRBJ2-3; 7 bases agree with TRBD1. With V trimmed by 0 bases and J by 2 bases, 6 bases remained unmatched. Germline CDR1 is SGDLS and CDR2 is YYNGEE. The CDR3 length is 16 residues. DNA of the CDR3: TGTGCCAGCAGCGTAGTTGAGGGGGCCTACACAGATACGCAGTATTTT. It specifies CASSVVEGAYTDTQYF.

This chain connects TRBV9 to TRBJ1-1, with D maybe TRBD1 (6 bases). The germline gives CDR1 SGDLS, CDR2 YYNGEE. The CDR3 runs to 15 residues. Trimming took 2 bases from V and 1 from J, leaving 12 bases between them. The CDR3 region has the DNA TGTGCCAGCAGCGTTCAGGGACAACAGAACACTGAAGCTTTCTTT. Translating gives CASSVQGQQNTEAFF.

The chain has TRBV5-5 and TRBJ1-2; D is undetermined. V was trimmed by 1 base and J by 3 bases, leaving 10 bases between them. The CDR3 is 14 residues long. The germline gives CDR1 SGHKS, CDR2 YYEKEE (reference sequence). CDR3 in DNA: TGTGCCAGCAGCTTGACAGATCTGGACTATGGCTACACCTTC. Amino acid sequence: CASSLTDLDYGYTF.

This rearrangement joins TRBV7-2 to TRBJ2-3; tentative D call: TRBD2 (7 bases). V lost 2 bases to trimming and J lost 3 bases, with 21 bases between them. This CDR3 has 18 residues. CDR1 SGHTA and CDR2 FQGNSA come from the germline V gene. The CDR3 region has the DNA TGTGCCAGCAGCTTACTCCCTCGGGGGGCGGGACCAACAGATACGCAGTATTTT. Translation gives CASSLLPRGAGPTDTQYF.

The V and J genes are TRBV4-3 and TRBJ2-1, with D tentatively TRBD1 (6 bases). V was shortened by 0 bases and J by 8 bases, with 11 bases between the two germline ends. Germline values: CDR1 LGHNA, CDR2 YSLEER. The CDR3 consists of 14 residues. CDR3 region: CASSQDNQGYEQFF. In DNA form, the CDR3 reads TGCGCCAGCAGCCAAGACAATCAGGGGTATGAGCAGTTCTTC.

This sequence joins TRBV14 and TRBJ1-4; the D gene is possibly TRBD1 (5 bases). The V end lost 1 base, the J end lost 5 bases, and 14 bases lay between the germline ends. Germline assignment: CDR1 SGHDN and CDR2 FVKESK. CDR3 length equals 16 residues. CDR3 protein: CASSQGRRQLNEKLFF. Written as DNA, the CDR3 is TGTGCCAGCAGCCAAGGGCGACGACAGCTAAATGAAAAACTGTTTTTT.